This entry describes one T cell receptor (beta chain). What it binds is not known. The use of a sample-barcoded 5' primer and a J-beta primer mix characterized a second PCR of roughly 6 to 11 cycles. TCRdb processed the 5' RACE reads anew with MiXCR; each CDR3 protein has one entry. The data hold about 970,000 distinct CDR3 sequences, with just over 50% observed a single time. This record belongs to a study of blood T cells in healthy people across ages. Study-level points and caveats: Unsorted PBMCs prevented conclusive naive versus antigen-experienced comparison.

The CDR3 is made up of 16 amino acids. Germline CDR1 reads MNHEY; CDR2 reads SVGEGT. V lost 3 bases and J 2 bases, leaving 17 bases between the germline ends. V usage is TRBV6-2 or TRBV6-3 and J usage is TRBJ2-7, with a possible D match to TRBD2 (6 bases). The source is a woman aged 60 to 75 in good health. The sequenced sample was blood. The CDR3 DNA follows: TGTGCCAGCAGTTATTCAGAACGGGAGTTACCCTACGAGCAGTACTTC. It encodes CASSYSERELPYEQYF.